Listed below are T cell receptor beta chains from one sample, sequenced in a study of blood T cell repertoires in COVID-19. The assay was immunoSEQ multiplex PCR, and TCRdb's table has in-frame clones only and misses some. The sample lists about 41,000 clones, roughly 80% occurring once. The sample consisted of peripheral blood. The receptor source for this set is a woman aged 60 to 75 with acute or convalescent COVID-19. The CDR3 runs from the conserved cysteine through the conserved F or W. D genes are given only for firm matches. Size tells how often a clone was seen (once, few, many) or the class of an expanded clone, and some rows leave it out.

size: .; V: TRBV11-2; J: TRBJ2-7; D: .; CDR3: CASSLDYRYEQYF; DNA: TGTGCCAGCAGCTTAGACTACAGGTACGAGCAGTACTTC
size: .; V: TRBV9; J: TRBJ1-2; D: .; CDR3: CASSRTRAYGYTF; DNA: TGTGCCAGCAGCCGAACTAGGGCTTATGGCTACACCTTC
size: .; V: TRBV7-3; J: TRBJ2-7; D: TRBD1; CDR3: CASSWSLDRPEQYF; DNA: TGTGCCAGCAGCTGGTCCCTGGACAGGCCCGAGCAGTACTTC
size: .; V: TRBV11-2; J: TRBJ2-3; D: TRBD2; CDR3: CASKQGREGDTQYF; DNA: TGTGCCAGCAAGCAGGGGCGGGAGGGCGATACGCAGTATTTT
size: .; V: TRBV10-3; J: TRBJ1-6; D: .; CDR3: CAISESGQGNSPLHF; DNA: TGTGCCATCAGTGAGTCAGGGCAGGGTAATTCACCCCTCCACTTT
size: few; V: TRBV14; J: TRBJ1-5; D: TRBD1; CDR3: CASSLTGFQPQHF; DNA: TGTGCCAGCAGCCTGACAGGGTTTCAGCCCCAGCATTTT
size: once; V: TRBV15; J: TRBJ2-7; D: .; CDR3: CATSRAYVVSYEQYF; DNA: TGTGCCACCAGCAGAGCTTATGTAGTCTCCTACGAGCAGTACTTC
size: .; V: TRBV9; J: TRBJ2-5; D: .; CDR3: CASSDIRDIKGETQYF; DNA: TGTGCCAGCAGCGATATCCGGGACATAAAAGGGGAGACCCAGTACTTC
size: few; V: TRBV11-1; J: TRBJ2-1; D: .; CDR3: CASSPQGSPYNEQFF; DNA: TGTGCCAGCAGCCCGCAGGGGAGTCCCTACAATGAGCAGTTCTTC
size: medium-sized; V: TRBV6-2/TRBV6-3; J: TRBJ1-5; D: .; CDR3: CASSPDSITGTRPQHF; DNA: TGTGCCAGCAGTCCCGACTCGATTACAGGGACCCGGCCCCAGCATTTT
size: .; V: TRBV5-8; J: TRBJ1-5; D: TRBD1; CDR3: CASSRTRTGGVSNQPQHF; DNA: TGTGCCAGCAGCCGAACCCGGACAGGGGGAGTTAGCAATCAGCCCCAGCATTTT
size: .; V: TRBV20-1; J: TRBJ2-1; D: .; CDR3: CSASPRPNEQFF; DNA: TGCAGTGCTAGTCCCAGGCCCAATGAGCAGTTCTTC
size: .; V: TRBV5-1; J: TRBJ1-4; D: TRBD1; CDR3: CASRTGAANEKLFF; DNA: TGCGCCAGCAGAACAGGGGCGGCTAATGAAAAACTGTTTTTT
size: .; V: TRBV13; J: TRBJ2-1; D: TRBD2; CDR3: CASSWTSGRYNEQFF; DNA: TGTGCCAGCAGTTGGACTAGCGGGAGGTACAATGAGCAGTTCTTC
size: .; V: TRBV9; J: TRBJ2-5; D: .; CDR3: CASSDRITGTQETQYF; DNA: TGTGCCAGCAGCGATCGGATAACAGGGACCCAAGAGACCCAGTACTTC
size: .; V: TRBV5-1; J: TRBJ1-1; D: .; CDR3: CASKSGTTNTEAFF; DNA: TGCGCCAGCAAGAGCGGGACAACGAACACTGAAGCTTTCTTT
size: few; V: TRBV6-5; J: TRBJ2-7; D: TRBD2; CDR3: CASSYSTSGGPYEQYF; DNA: TGTGCCAGCAGTTACTCGACTAGCGGGGGACCTTACGAGCAGTACTTC
size: .; V: TRBV10-2; J: TRBJ2-7; D: .; CDR3: CASSGQSYEQYF; DNA: TGCGCCAGCAGTGGCCAGTCCTACGAGCAGTACTTC
size: once; V: TRBV19; J: TRBJ1-1; D: .; CDR3: CASSIGTVNEAFF; DNA: TGTGCCAGTAGTATCGGTACAGTGAATGAAGCTTTCTTT
size: .; V: TRBV15; J: TRBJ1-3; D: .; CDR3: CATSTRVTGNTIYF; DNA: TGTGCCACCAGCACCCGGGTCACTGGAAACACCATATATTTT
size: .; V: TRBV5-6; J: TRBJ2-2; D: .; CDR3: CASSNQGIGELFF; DNA: TGTGCCAGCAGCAACCAGGGTATCGGGGAGCTGTTTTTT
size: once; V: TRBV5-5; J: TRBJ2-3; D: TRBD1; CDR3: CASSFVYGTETDTQYF; DNA: TGTGCCAGCAGCTTCGTGTATGGGACAGAGACAGATACGCAGTATTTT
size: .; V: TRBV9; J: TRBJ2-1; D: .; CDR3: CASSPQVPSYNEQFF; DNA: TGTGCCAGCAGCCCTCAGGTACCCTCCTACAATGAGCAGTTCTTC
size: .; V: TRBV9; J: TRBJ1-2; D: TRBD1; CDR3: CASSADRPYGGYTF; DNA: TGTGCCAGCAGCGCGGACAGGCCCTATGGCGGCTACACCTTC
size: .; V: TRBV24-1; J: TRBJ1-2; D: TRBD1; CDR3: CATSEGQPPYGYTF; DNA: TGTGCCACCAGTGAGGGACAGCCTCCCTATGGCTACACCTTC
size: .; V: TRBV5-1; J: TRBJ2-3; D: .; CDR3: CASSLRGFDTQYF; DNA: TGCGCCAGCAGCTTAAGGGGCTTCGATACGCAGTATTTT
size: .; V: TRBV19; J: TRBJ2-1; D: .; CDR3: CASKKGGNSYNEQFF; DNA: TGTGCCAGTAAAAAGGGCGGGAACTCCTACAATGAGCAGTTCTTC